The 2 T cell receptor beta chains in this list originate from one sample, sequenced in a study of human T cells and chemical hapten exposure. Time point meaning: pre-sensitization, week 0. Specified treatment: therapeutic diphenylcyclopropenone sensitization with weekly scalp DPC. TCRdb passed the RACE reads through MiXCR, listing each CDR3 protein once. The sample lists approximately 260,000 distinct CDR3 sequences, about 7.7% occurring once. The sample was whole blood, taken in connection with sensitization to the hapten diphenylcyclopropenone (DPC). Receptors originate from a man aged 18 to 35 with alopecia areata. Some clones in this sample may be carry-over from other donors' samples.

This clonotype was found a few times. J is TRBJ2-5 and V is TRBV11-3; maybe TRBD1 (7 bases). V lost 0 bases to trimming and J lost 3 bases, with 14 bases between them. Germline V gives CDR1 SGHNT, CDR2 YENEEA. The CDR3 contains 16 residues. The CDR3 region has the DNA TGTGCCAGCAGCTTAGATGGTTCCAGGGGGGAAGAGACCCAGTACTTC. Its protein product is CASSLDGSRGEETQYF.

This clonotype came up many times. The chain combines TRBV5-1 with TRBJ2-2, with D maybe TRBD2 (6 bases). This CDR3 is 17 amino acids long. Germline assignment: CDR1 SGHRS and CDR2 YFSETQ. V lost 0 bases and J lost 0, with 12 bases in between. The DNA of the CDR3 is TGCGCCAGCAGCTTGGCGGGCGCGGGAACGAACACCGGGGAGCTGTTTTTT. Residues: CASSLAGAGTNTGELFF.